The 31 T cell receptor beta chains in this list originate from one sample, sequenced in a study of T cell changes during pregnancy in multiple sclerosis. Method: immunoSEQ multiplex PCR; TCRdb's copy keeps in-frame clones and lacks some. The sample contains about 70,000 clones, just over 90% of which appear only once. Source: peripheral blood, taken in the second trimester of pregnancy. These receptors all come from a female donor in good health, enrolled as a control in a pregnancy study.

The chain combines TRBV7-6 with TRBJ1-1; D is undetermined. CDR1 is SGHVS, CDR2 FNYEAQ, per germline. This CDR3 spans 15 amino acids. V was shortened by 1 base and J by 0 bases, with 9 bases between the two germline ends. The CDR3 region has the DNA TGTGCCAGCAGCTTAGGAGAGGCGATGAACACTGAAGCTTTCTTT. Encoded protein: CASSLGEAMNTEAFF.

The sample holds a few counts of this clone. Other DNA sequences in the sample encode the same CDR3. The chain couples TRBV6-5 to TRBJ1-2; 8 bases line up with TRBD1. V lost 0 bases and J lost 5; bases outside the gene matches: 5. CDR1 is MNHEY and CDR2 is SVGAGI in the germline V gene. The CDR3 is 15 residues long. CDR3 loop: CASSYSGQGGYGYTF. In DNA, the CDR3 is TGTGCCAGCAGTTACTCAGGACAGGGCGGGTATGGCTACACCTTC.

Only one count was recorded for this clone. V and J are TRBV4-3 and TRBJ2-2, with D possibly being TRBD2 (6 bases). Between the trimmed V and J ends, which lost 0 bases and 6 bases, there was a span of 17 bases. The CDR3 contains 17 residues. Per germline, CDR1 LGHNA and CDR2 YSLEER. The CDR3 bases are TGCGCCAGCAGCCAAGATCGAGGACTACCAATGGCCGGGGAGCTGTTTTTT. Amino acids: CASSQDRGLPMAGELFF.

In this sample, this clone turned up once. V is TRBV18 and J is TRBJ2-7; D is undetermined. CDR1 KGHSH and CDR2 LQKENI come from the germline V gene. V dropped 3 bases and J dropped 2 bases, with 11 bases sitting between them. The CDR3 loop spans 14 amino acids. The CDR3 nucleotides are TGTGCCAGCTCACCTCTCACAGCACCCTACGAGCAGTACTTC. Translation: CASSPLTAPYEQYF.

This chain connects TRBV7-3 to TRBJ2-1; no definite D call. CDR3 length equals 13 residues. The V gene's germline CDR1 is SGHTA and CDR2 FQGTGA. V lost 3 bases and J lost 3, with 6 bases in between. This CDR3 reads CASSLGDYNEQFF. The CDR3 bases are TGTGCCAGCAGCTTGGGCGACTACAATGAGCAGTTCTTC.

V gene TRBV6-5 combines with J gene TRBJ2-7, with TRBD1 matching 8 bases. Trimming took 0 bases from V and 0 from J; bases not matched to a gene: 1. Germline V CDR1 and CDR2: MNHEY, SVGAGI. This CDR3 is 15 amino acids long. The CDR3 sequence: CASSYSGTGSYEQYF. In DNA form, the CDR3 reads TGTGCCAGCAGTTACTCCGGGACAGGCTCCTACGAGCAGTACTTC.

Here the CDR3 DNA reads TGTGCCAGCAGCTTAGTCGGGGCGAACACCGGGGAGCTGTTTTTT. Protein product: CASSLVGANTGELFF. The chain employs TRBV7-3 and TRBJ2-2, with a possible D match to TRBD2 (5 bases). Germline V gene lookup returns CDR1 SGHTA and CDR2 FQGTGA. Between the trimmed V and J ends, which lost 2 bases and 0 bases, there was a span of 7 bases. The CDR3 consists of 15 residues.

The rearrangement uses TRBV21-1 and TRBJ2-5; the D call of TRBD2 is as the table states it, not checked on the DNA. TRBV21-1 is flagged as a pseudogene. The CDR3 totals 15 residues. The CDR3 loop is CASSKYPGGAETQYF. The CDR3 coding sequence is TGTGCCAGCAGCAAATACCCGGGGGGAGCGGAGACCCAGTACTTC.

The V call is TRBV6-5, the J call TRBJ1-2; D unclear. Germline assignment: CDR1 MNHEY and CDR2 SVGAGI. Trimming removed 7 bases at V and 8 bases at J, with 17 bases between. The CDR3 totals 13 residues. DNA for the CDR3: TGTGCCAGCACCATCCAGGAGGGCGGCGGCTACACCTTC. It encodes CASTIQEGGGYTF.

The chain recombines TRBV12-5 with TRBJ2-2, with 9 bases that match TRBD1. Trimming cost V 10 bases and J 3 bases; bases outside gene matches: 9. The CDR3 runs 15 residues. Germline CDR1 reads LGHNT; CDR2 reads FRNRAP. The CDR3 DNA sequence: TGTGCTACGGAGGGGACAGGGTTGGACACCGGGGAGCTGTTTTTT. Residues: CATEGTGLDTGELFF.

The CDR3 DNA reads TGTGCCAGCAGCCTACCCGGGGACTACAATGAGCAGTTCTTC. It translates to CASSLPGDYNEQFF. The chain is built from TRBV13 and TRBJ2-1, with D perhaps matching TRBD2 (5 bases). CDR3 length: 14 amino acids. CDR1 and CDR2 (germline): PRHDT, FYEKMQ (reference sequence). The V end was cut by 5 bases, the J end by 3 bases, with 11 bases between. Drawing the rest from reference TRBV13 and TRBJ2-1, the complete variable domain is AAGVIQSPRHLIKEKRETATLKCYPIPRHDTVYWYQQGPGQDPQFLISFYEKMQSDKGSIPDRFSAQQFSDYHSELNMSSLELGDSALYFCASSLPGDYNEQFFGPGTRLTVL.

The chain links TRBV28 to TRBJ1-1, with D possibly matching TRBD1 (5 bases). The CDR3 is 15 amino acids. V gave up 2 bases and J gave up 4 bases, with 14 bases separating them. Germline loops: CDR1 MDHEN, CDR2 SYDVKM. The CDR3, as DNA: TGTGCCAGCAGTTTACCGGGGGTAGGGACCACTGAAGCTTTCTTT. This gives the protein CASSLPGVGTTEAFF. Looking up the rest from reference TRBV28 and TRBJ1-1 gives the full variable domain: DVKVTQSSRYLVKRTGEKVFLECVQDMDHENMFWYRQDPGLGLRLIYFSYDVKMKEKGDIPEGYSVSREKKERFSLILESASTNQTSMYLCASSLPGVGTTEAFFGQGTRLTVV.

This chain's CDR3 is CASSDGSTRYGYTF. The CDR3 bases are TGTGCCAGCAGTGACGGATCGACACGGTATGGCTACACCTTC. This chain uses TRBV6-1 with TRBJ1-2, with D hard to call. The CDR3 runs 14 residues. Trimming took 3 bases from V and 5 from J, leaving 13 bases between them. Germline V gene lookup returns CDR1 MNHNS and CDR2 SASEGT.

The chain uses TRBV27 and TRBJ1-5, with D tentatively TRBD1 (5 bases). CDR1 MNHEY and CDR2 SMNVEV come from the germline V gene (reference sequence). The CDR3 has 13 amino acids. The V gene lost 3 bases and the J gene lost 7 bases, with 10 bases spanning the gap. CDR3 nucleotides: TGTGCCAGCAGTTTGGGGGGTCCCCAGCCCCAGCATTTT. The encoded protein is CASSLGGPQPQHF.

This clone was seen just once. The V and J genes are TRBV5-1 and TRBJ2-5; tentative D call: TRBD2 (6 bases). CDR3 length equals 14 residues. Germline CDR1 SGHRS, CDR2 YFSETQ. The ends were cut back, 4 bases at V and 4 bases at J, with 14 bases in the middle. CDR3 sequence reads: CASSPRGTLETQYF. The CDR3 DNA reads TGCGCCAGCAGCCCCCGGGGGACCCTAGAGACCCAGTACTTC. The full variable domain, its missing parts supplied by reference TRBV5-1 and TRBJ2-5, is KAGVTQTPRYLIKTRGQQVTLSCSPISGHRSVSWYQQTPGQGLQFLFEYFSETQRNKGNFPGRFSGRQFSNSRSEMNVSTLELGDSALYLCASSPRGTLETQYFGPGTRLLVL.

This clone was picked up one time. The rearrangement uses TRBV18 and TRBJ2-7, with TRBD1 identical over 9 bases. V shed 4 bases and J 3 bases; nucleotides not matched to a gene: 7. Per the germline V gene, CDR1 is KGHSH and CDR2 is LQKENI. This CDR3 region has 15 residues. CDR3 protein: CASSLSGQGHYEQYF. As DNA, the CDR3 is TGTGCCAGCTCACTCTCGGGACAGGGACACTACGAGCAGTACTTC.

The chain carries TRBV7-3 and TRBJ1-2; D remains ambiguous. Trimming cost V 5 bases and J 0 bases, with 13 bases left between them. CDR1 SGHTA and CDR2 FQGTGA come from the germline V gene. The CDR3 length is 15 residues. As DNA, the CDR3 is TGTGCCAGCAGCCCCTCGAGCGATTCTAACTATGGCTACACCTTC. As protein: CASSPSSDSNYGYTF.

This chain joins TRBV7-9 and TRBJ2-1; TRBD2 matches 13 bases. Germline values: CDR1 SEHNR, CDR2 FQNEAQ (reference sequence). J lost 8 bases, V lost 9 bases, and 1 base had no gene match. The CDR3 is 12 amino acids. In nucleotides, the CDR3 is TGTGCCAGGGGGACTAGCGGGGATGAGCAGTTCTTC. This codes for CARGTSGDEQFF.

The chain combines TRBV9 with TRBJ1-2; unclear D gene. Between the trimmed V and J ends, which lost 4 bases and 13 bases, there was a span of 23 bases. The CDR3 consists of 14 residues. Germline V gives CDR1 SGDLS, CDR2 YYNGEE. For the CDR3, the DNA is TGTGCCAGCAGCCTCGACCCCGTGGAGGCAGCGGGCACCTTC. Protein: CASSLDPVEAAGTF.

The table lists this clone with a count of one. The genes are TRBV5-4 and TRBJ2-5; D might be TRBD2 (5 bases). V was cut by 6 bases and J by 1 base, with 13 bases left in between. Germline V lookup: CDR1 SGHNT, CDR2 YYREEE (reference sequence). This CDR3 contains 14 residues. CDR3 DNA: TGTGCCAGCACTCAAGCGGACCTCCAAGAGACCCAGTACTTC. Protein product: CASTQADLQETQYF.

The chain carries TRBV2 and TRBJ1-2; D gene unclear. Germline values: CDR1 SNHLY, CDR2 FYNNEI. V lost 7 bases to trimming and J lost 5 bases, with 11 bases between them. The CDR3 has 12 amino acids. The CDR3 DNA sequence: TGTGCCAGCACCCTCGGTGGTTATGGCTACACCTTC. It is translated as CASTLGGYGYTF. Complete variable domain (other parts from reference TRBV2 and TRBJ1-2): EPEVTQTPSHQVTQMGQEVILRCVPISNHLYFYWYRQILGQKVEFLVSFYNNEISEKSEIFDDQFSVERPDGSNFTLKIRSTKLEDSAMYFCASTLGGYGYTFGSGTRLTVV.

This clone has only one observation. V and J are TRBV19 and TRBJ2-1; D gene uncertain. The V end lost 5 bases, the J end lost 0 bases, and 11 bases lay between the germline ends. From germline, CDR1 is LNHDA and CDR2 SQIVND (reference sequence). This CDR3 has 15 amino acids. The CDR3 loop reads CASSRDRSSYNEQFF. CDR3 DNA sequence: TGTGCCAGTAGTCGCGATCGGAGCTCCTACAATGAGCAGTTCTTC.

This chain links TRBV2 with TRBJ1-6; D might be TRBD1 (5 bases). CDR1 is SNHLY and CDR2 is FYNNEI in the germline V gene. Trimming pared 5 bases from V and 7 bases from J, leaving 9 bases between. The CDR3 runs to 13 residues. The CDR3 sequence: CASSIGGNSPLHF. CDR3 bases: TGTGCCAGCAGTATCGGGGGAAATTCACCCCTCCACTTT.

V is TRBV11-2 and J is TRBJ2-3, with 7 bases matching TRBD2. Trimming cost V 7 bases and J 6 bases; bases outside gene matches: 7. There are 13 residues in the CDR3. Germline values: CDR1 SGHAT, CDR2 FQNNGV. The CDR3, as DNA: TGTGCCAGCACTCCGGGGGGTTCGGATACGCAGTATTTT. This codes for CASTPGGSDTQYF. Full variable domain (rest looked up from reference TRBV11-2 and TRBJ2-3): EAGVAQSPRYKIIEKRQSVAFWCNPISGHATLYWYQQILGQGPKLLIQFQNNGVVDDSQLPKDRFSAERLKGVDSTLKIQPAKLEDSAVYLCASTPGGSDTQYFGPGTRLTVL.

CDR3 loop: CASSLGGTGYTF. CDR3 DNA sequence: TGTGCCAGCAGCCTAGGGGGTACTGGCTACACCTTC. The rearrangement joins TRBV6-6 to TRBJ1-2, with D perhaps TRBD1 (6 bases). CDR1 and CDR2 from the germline V gene are MNHNY and SVGAGI (reference sequence). V lost 6 bases and J 7 bases, leaving 12 bases between the germline ends. The CDR3 runs to 12 residues.

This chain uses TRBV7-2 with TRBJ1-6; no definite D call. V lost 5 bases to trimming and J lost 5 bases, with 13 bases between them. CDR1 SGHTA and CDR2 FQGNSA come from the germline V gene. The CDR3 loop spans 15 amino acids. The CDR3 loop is CASSPNAPDNSPLHF. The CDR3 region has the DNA TGTGCCAGCAGCCCCAACGCGCCGGATAATTCACCCCTCCACTTT.

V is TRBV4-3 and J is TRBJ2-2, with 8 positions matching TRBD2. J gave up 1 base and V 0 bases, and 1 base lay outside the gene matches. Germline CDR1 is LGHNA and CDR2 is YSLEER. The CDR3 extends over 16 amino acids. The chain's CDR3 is CASSQDRGGNTGELFF. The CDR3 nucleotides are TGCGCCAGCAGCCAAGATCGGGGGGGGAACACCGGGGAGCTGTTTTTT.

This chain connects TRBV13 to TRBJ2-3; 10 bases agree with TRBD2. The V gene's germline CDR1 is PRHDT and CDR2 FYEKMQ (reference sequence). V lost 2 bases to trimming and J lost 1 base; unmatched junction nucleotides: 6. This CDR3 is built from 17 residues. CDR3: CASSLRLTSGGTDTQYF. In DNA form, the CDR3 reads TGTGCCAGCAGCTTACGCCTCACTAGCGGGGGCACAGATACGCAGTATTTT.

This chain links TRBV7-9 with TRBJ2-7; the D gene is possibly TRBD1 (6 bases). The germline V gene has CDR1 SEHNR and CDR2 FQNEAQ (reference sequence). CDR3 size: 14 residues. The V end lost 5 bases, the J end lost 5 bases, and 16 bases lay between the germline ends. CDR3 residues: CASSLTSTGNEQYF. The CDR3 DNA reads TGTGCCAGCAGCCTCACATCAACAGGGAACGAGCAGTACTTC.

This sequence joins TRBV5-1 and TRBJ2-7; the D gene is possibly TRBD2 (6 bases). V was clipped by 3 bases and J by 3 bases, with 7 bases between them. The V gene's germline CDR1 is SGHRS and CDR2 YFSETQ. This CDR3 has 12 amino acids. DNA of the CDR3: TGCGCCAGCAGCTCGACTAGCTACGAGCAGTACTTC. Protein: CASSSTSYEQYF.

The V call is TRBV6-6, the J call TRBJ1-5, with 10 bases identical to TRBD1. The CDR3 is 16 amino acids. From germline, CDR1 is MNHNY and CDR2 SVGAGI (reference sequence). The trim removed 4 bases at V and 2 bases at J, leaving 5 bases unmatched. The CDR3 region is CASSLAGTGGNQPQHF. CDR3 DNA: TGTGCCAGCAGTTTGGCCGGGACAGGGGGCAATCAGCCCCAGCATTTT.